The entry below describes one T cell receptor (beta chain). Its target is unknown. One entry per CDR3 protein, called by TCRdb with MiXCR from the RACE reads. The table records a few hundred thousand distinct CDR3 sequences, approximately 5% of them present only once. The data were taken from a study of human T cells and chemical hapten exposure. Looking at the study overall: Enrolled patients were predominantly female and had alopecia areata, totalis or universalis.

Described time point: pre-sensitization, week 0. Noted treatment: therapeutic diphenylcyclopropenone sensitization with weekly scalp DPC. This CDR3 spans 16 amino acids. CDR1 is MGHRA and CDR2 is YSYEKL in the germline V gene. Trimming took off 4 bases at V and 1 base at J, with 16 bases between the two ends. General study points: It should be noted that donors had alopecia, so their immune response may differ from healthy people's.

Sequences were derived from whole blood, sampled in connection with sensitization to the hapten diphenylcyclopropenone (DPC). This chain uses TRBV4-1 with TRBJ1-1; possibly TRBD1 for D (6 bases). This receptor was taken from a woman aged 18-30 years with alopecia areata. Some clones in this sample may be carry-over from other donors' samples. The CDR3 sequence is CASSLNRVSQNTEAFF. The DNA for the CDR3 is TGCGCCAGCAGCCTTAACAGGGTATCTCAGAACACTGAAGCTTTCTTT.